Sequencing of this T cell receptor (beta chain) was carried out in a study of T cell responses to AZD1222 COVID-19 vaccine. Study-wide points: Donors, mostly white British, included more females; clonal diversity was possibly underestimated. The number of AZD1222 recipients seropositive at baseline was only five to seven. Reports indicate that nearly half of spike-specific TCRs are directed at unmutated variant regions.

On this clone itself: Its antigen is not identified.

Here immunoSEQ multiplex PCR was the method, and the copy in TCRdb shows in-frame clones only, minus some. This table has roughly 91,000 clones, roughly nine tenths appearing once. The V end lost 0 bases, the J end lost 1 base, and 10 bases lay between the germline ends. The V gene's germline CDR1 is LGHNA and CDR2 YSLEER. The CDR3 sequence is 15 residues long. Sequencing used peripheral blood, obtained on day 0 of AZD1222 vaccination. This TCR was recovered from an adult in good health. This sequence joins TRBV4-3 and TRBJ2-7; maybe TRBD1 (6 bases). The CDR3 sequence is CASSQDTGNSYEQYF. The CDR3 DNA reads as TGCGCCAGCAGCCAAGATACAGGGAATTCCTACGAGCAGTACTTC.